Listed below are T cell receptor beta chains from one sample, sequenced in a study of blood T cell repertoires in COVID-19. TCRdb's copy holds only in-frame clones and misses some; the assay was immunoSEQ multiplex PCR. Of about 150,000 clones detected, roughly nine tenths appear once; the ten largest clones hold roughly 3.2%. The sequenced sample consisted of peripheral blood. Receptor source: a woman in her sixties with active COVID-19. Both conserved end residues are part of each CDR3.

J gene,V gene,CDR3 protein
TRBJ1-1,TRBV14,CASSRRFMASGTEAFF
TRBJ2-3,TRBV9,CASSASGRADTQYF
TRBJ2-3,TRBV19,CASSIGPGGAEDTQYF
TRBJ2-3,TRBV7-6,CASSLVARLAGDTQYF
TRBJ2-5,TRBV18,CASSLIQETQYF
TRBJ1-5,TRBV10-2,CASTLNRNQPQHF
TRBJ1-1,TRBV12-3/TRBV12-4,CASRLKTEAFF
TRBJ2-2,TRBV9,CASSVDLGLAGEVGELFF
TRBJ2-1,TRBV28,CASSSQSGRVYNEQFF
TRBJ2-4,TRBV3-1/TRBV3-2,CASSQVGALAKNIQYF
TRBJ2-3,TRBV6-6,CASSLGLAGGSTDTQYF
TRBJ2-1,TRBV6-2/TRBV6-3,CASSYDAGEPYNEQFF
TRBJ1-2,TRBV30,CAWSVNLRIRDGYTF
TRBJ2-7,TRBV4-2,CASSQEYTKGSYEQYF
TRBJ1-3,TRBV3-1/TRBV3-2,CASSRGSRGGQGNTIYF
TRBJ1-1,TRBV27,CASSFYGVEGAEAFF
TRBJ2-3,TRBV27,CASAGTGFGTDTQYF
TRBJ2-1,TRBV27,CASSYQTGDSYNEQFF
TRBJ2-5,TRBV9,CASSLTPGTSLQETQYF
TRBJ2-1,TRBV10-1,CASSEGRGRSGEQFF
TRBJ1-3,TRBV6-2/TRBV6-3,CASSKSVFGNTIYF
TRBJ1-2,TRBV7-9,CASRATGSDGYTF
TRBJ2-1,TRBV7-7,CASSLGPIAGNEQFF
TRBJ1-6,TRBV3-1/TRBV3-2,CASSQPGSSPLHF
TRBJ2-1,TRBV27,CASSLRGVAGDSMFF